The table lists the clone carrying this T cell receptor beta chain with many counts. The data originate from a study of T cells in Graves' hyperthyroidism and ophthalmopathy. Patients between 18 and 65 years old had hyperthyroidism, newly diagnosed and lasting under 2 months. RNA transcripts served as the template for amplifying TCR beta CDR3 regions. HTBI primers drove first-round RT-PCR of the TCR CDR3. One entry per CDR3 protein, called by TCRdb with MiXCR from the multiplex PCR reads. Of around 400,000 distinct CDR3 sequences detected, more than 15% appear once; the ten largest clones hold 25% to 35%. This CDR3 region has 14 residues. The V gene's germline CDR1 is SGHKS and CDR2 YYEKEE (reference sequence). The ends were cut back, 0 bases at V and 6 bases at J, with 11 bases in the middle.

Sequenced: blood. The sequence derives from a woman in her late teens or twenties with Graves' hyperthyroidism that later progressed to Graves' ophthalmopathy. The chain uses TRBV5-5 and TRBJ2-3, with D maybe TRBD1 (5 bases). The CDR3 nucleotides read TGTGCCAGCAGCTTGGCAGGCAGGGTTGATACGCAGTATTTT. It translates to CASSLAGRVDTQYF.